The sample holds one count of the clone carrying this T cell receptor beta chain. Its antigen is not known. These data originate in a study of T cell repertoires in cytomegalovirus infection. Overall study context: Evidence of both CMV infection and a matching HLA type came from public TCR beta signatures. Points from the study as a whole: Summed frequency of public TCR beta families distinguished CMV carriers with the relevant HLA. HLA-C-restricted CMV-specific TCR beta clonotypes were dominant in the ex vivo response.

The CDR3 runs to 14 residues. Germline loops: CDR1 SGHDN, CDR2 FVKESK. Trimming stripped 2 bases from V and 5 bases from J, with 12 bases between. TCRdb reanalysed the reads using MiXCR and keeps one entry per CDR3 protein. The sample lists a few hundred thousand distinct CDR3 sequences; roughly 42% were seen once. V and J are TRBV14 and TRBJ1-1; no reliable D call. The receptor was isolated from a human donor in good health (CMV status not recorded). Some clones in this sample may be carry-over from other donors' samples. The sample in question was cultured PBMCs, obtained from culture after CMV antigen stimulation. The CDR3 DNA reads TGTGCCAGCAGCCAACAAACAGCGCCAACTGAAGCTTTCTTT. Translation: CASSQQTAPTEAFF. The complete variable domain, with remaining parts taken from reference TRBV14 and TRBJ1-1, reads EAGVTQFPSHSVIEKGQTVTLRCDPISGHDNLYWYRRVMGKEIKFLLHFVKESKQDESGMPNNRFLAERTGGTYSTLKVQPAELEDSGVYFCASSQQTAPTEAFFGQGTRLTVV.